Listed below are T cell receptor beta chains from one sample, sequenced in a study of blood T cell repertoires in COVID-19. Repertoires were generated with immunoSEQ multiplex PCR, while TCRdb's copy carries only in-frame clones and drops some. The data hold around 370,000 clones, with 88% observed a single time. The sequencing sample was made of PBMCs or T cells enriched from blood (not recorded which). These receptors were taken from a woman in her late teens or twenties who had recovered from COVID-19. Both conserved end residues are part of each CDR3. Each record gives: J gene, V gene, CDR3 protein.

>TRBJ1-2|TRBV5-4
CASSFMGGDYGYTF
>TRBJ1-4|TRBV6-2/TRBV6-3
CASSFYNFEKLFF
>TRBJ1-1|TRBV6-6
CASSHHRGGLTMNTEAFF
>TRBJ1-1|TRBV6-6
CASSPGQGVTEAFF
>TRBJ1-4|TRBV5-5
CASSLEDSSEKLFF
>TRBJ2-7|TRBV4-1
CASSQESGYSYEQYF
>TRBJ1-2|TRBV3-1/TRBV3-2
CASSQDRGWPNYGYTF
>TRBJ2-3|TRBV7-2
CASSFPGLAGVSFTDTQYF
>TRBJ2-2|TRBV10-2
CASSESAGGSGELFF
>TRBJ1-3|TRBV9
CASSVGGASGNTIYF
>TRBJ2-7|TRBV5-5
CASQAAYSYEQYF
>TRBJ2-1|TRBV19
CASSIGYTYNEQFF
>TRBJ1-1|TRBV18
CASSPNRGLGNTEAFF
>TRBJ1-3|TRBV2
CASSEEGQGGNTIYF
>TRBJ2-5|TRBV5-4
CASSQHEQETQYF
>TRBJ1-2|TRBV15
CATSREGTGNYGYTF
>TRBJ2-3|TRBV7-3
CASSLIGGAGDTQYF
>TRBJ1-2|TRBV7-2
CASSLSHRGGYTF
>TRBJ1-6|TRBV9
CASSPGGDPYNSPLHF
>TRBJ2-7|TRBV11-1
CASSSPHGRENEQYF
>TRBJ1-4|TRBV4-1
CASSQVVFVGQGMAVREKLFF
>TRBJ1-1|TRBV29-1
CSVGMGRKEVKTEAFF
>TRBJ1-1|TRBV28
CASSEIAQVGQGAFF
>TRBJ2-4|TRBV3-1/TRBV3-2
CASSLMVTSGATLAKNIQYF
>TRBJ1-2|TRBV5-6
CASSFGMVRTF
>TRBJ1-1|TRBV3-1/TRBV3-2
CASSPNGAGNTEAFF
>TRBJ1-6|TRBV7-9
CASSLTEPYNSPLHF
>TRBJ2-2|TRBV11-2
CASSPRGILAGELFF
>TRBJ1-2|TRBV19
CASMDSYYGYTF
>TRBJ2-5|TRBV9
CASSVGQGGETQYF
>TRBJ1-2|TRBV24-1
CATSGRDRGPNYGYTF
>TRBJ2-5|TRBV29-1
CSAKRGGPETQYF
>TRBJ2-5|TRBV28
CASSLLDRDQETQYF
>TRBJ1-6|TRBV9
CASSVVGTANSPLHF
>TRBJ1-2|TRBV19
CASRATNYGYTF
>TRBJ2-3|TRBV7-2
CASSFGLAGSTDTQYF
>TRBJ2-2|TRBV6-2/TRBV6-3
CASSVVPGELFF
>TRBJ1-4|TRBV6-5
CASSYLQGNEKLFF
>TRBJ2-4|TRBV30
CAWIRWGQTKNIQYF
>TRBJ1-2|TRBV19
CASSMGSLNYGYTF
>TRBJ1-4|TRBV10-3
CAISDPTGDNEKLFF
>TRBJ2-1|TRBV19
CASSMPPTSGRDNEQFF